This T cell receptor (beta chain) emerged from a study of blood T cell repertoires in COVID-19. Study summary: From the United States, Italy and Spain came samples of acute and convalescent COVID-19. In each case, the material was cDNA or gDNA derived from T cells, B-cell-depleted T cells, or PBMCs.

Authors' analysis steps: Using reference gene primer amplification, nucleated cell counts were estimated. Sequenced by immunoSEQ multiplex PCR; TCRdb stores in-frame clones only, minus some. The V and J calls and clone size were taken over from that table, and D and trimming were inferred from the DNA. The table lists 200,000 to 300,000 clones, about 83% of them singletons. Material: peripheral blood. This TCR came from a man aged 30-40 years who had recovered from COVID-19.

CDR3 coding DNA: TGCGCCAGCACCTATACGGGGGGTAATGAGCAGTTCTTC. It codes for CASTYTGGNEQFF. The V gene is TRBV10-1, the J gene TRBJ2-1; 7 bases map to TRBD2. J gave up 7 bases and V 7 bases, and 7 bases lay outside the gene matches. The CDR3 length is 13 residues. Germline values: CDR1 WNHNN, CDR2 SYGVQD (reference sequence).